The clone carrying this T cell receptor beta chain was recorded once. No antigen is known for it. This sample was taken from a study of graft-versus-host responses after intestinal transplantation. Study-wide results and limits: Recipient marrow showed GvH clones, some seen first in ileum or blood.

Sequenced by immunoSEQ multiplex PCR; TCRdb stores in-frame clones only, minus some. The sample has tens of thousands of clones; around 89% are singletons. The CDR3 sequence is 14 residues long. The ends lost 8 bases at V and 2 bases at J; junction bases unmatched: 4. CDR1 is LNHNV, CDR2 YYDKDF, per germline (reference sequence). The source is a human donor who was the organ donor for an intestinal transplant. This sample comprised unstimulated CD8+ T cells sorted from spleen or lymph node cells, obtained before transplant. The chain has TRBV15 and TRBJ2-3; 10 bases fit TRBD2. DNA of the CDR3: TGTGCCACCTACCTAGCGGGGGCCACAGATACGCAGTATTTT. As protein: CATYLAGATDTQYF.